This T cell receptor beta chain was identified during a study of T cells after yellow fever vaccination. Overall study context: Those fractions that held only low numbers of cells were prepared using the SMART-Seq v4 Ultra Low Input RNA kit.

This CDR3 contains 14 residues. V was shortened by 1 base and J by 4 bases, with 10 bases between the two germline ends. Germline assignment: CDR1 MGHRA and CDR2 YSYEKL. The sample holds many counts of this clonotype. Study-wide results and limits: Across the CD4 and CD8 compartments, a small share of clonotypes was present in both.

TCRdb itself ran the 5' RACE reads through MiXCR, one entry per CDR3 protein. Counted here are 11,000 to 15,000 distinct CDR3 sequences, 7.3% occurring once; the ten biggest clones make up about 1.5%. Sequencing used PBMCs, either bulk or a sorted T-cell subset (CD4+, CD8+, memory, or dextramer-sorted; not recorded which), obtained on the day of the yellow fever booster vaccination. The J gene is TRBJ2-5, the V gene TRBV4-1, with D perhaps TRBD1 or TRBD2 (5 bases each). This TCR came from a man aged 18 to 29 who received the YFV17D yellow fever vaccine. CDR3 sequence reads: CASSQGNGAETQYF. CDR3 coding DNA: TGCGCCAGCAGCCAAGGGAACGGGGCAGAGACCCAGTACTTC.